What follows is one T cell receptor beta chain and its context. Its antigen is still unknown. These data are taken from a study of CD8 T cells in ankylosing spondylitis. Findings and caveats of the study: A TCR beta motif made of under 10 highly homologous variants seemed typical of ankylosing spondylitis blood. Within peripheral blood, clones linked to disease were CD8+ and relatively rare. Disease-linked clones reportedly concentrated significantly in matched ankylosing spondylitis synovial fluid.

TCRdb recomputed calls from the 5' RACE reads with MiXCR, one row per CDR3 protein. The sample comprises 150,000 to 200,000 distinct CDR3 sequences, around 10% of which are singletons, and 25% to 35% rests with the top ten. Losses at the gene ends were 10 bases for V and 7 bases for J; bases not matched to a gene: 13. Germline V gives CDR1 SGHAT, CDR2 FQDESV (reference sequence). The CDR3 is made up of 15 amino acids. The material sequenced was blood, either unsorted or a sorted T cell fraction (not recorded which). The V and J genes are TRBV11-1 and TRBJ2-2; 9 bases agree with TRBD2. The TCR sequence derives from a male donor with ankylosing spondylitis or in good health (not recorded which). CDR3 protein: CATYLTAGGHGELFF. The CDR3 DNA is TGTGCCACCTATTTGACAGCGGGAGGCCACGGGGAGCTGTTTTTT.